This TCR beta chain comes out of a study of spatial heterogeneity in lung cancer. Study-wide context: The average count in raw reads for each unique TCR and UMI combination exceeded 9.5 appearances.

Germline-derived CDR1 and CDR2 are SGHVS and FNYEAQ. J gave up 4 bases and V 0 bases, and 6 bases lay outside the gene matches. The CDR3 sequence is 17 residues long. The time point: sample taken at primary tumor resection. Whole RNA came from tumor, nontumor lung or frozen PBMC and was sequenced without being sorted. TCRdb reprocessed the 5' RACE reads via MiXCR and lists one record per CDR3 protein. The table has about 92,000 distinct CDR3 sequences, about 12% seen once. This clonotype was seen only a few times. This sample comprised PBMCs, obtained at surgery. This receptor was obtained from a male donor with early-stage non-small cell lung cancer. This chain uses TRBV7-6 with TRBJ2-1, with 10 positions matching TRBD2. CDR3 nucleotide sequence: TGTGCCAGCAGCTTAGCGGCACTAGCGGGACGGTACAATGAGCAGTTCTTC. Protein: CASSLAALAGRYNEQFF.